A selection of T cell receptor beta chains follows, all from one sample in a study of cytomegalovirus exposure and HLA in healthy donors. The table came from immunoSEQ multiplex PCR; TCRdb's copy has only in-frame clones and leaves some out. The table lists around 130,000 clones, about 77% of them singletons. The material sequenced was PBMCs. The receptors stem from a man aged 50-60 years in good health and CMV-seronegative. CDR3s include the opening cysteine and the closing phenylalanine or tryptophan. The D gene is left open where the match is weak. Size is omitted from some rows. Given values are once, few, many or a class for expanded clones.

CDR3 protein	CDR3 DNA	D gene	clone size	J gene	V gene
CASSLGQNTGELFF	TGCGCCAGCAGCCTTGGACAGAACACCGGGGAGCTGTTTTTT	.	once	TRBJ2-2	TRBV5-1
CASSPDRSIRRDTF	TGTGCCAGCAGCCCTGACAGATCCATCAGAAGGGACACCTTC	.	.	TRBJ1-2	TRBV28
CASSRASVMYGYTF	TGTGCCAGTAGTAGGGCCTCGGTTATGTATGGCTACACCTTC	.	.	TRBJ1-2	TRBV19
CASSTTGGVNTEAFF	TGTGCCAGTAGTACCACAGGGGGAGTGAACACTGAAGCTTTCTTT	TRBD1	.	TRBJ1-1	TRBV19
CASSDYVLAGAYEQYF	TGTGCCAGCAGTGACTACGTTCTAGCGGGAGCCTACGAGCAGTACTTC	TRBD2	.	TRBJ2-7	TRBV6-1
CASSEDGQGGYTF	TGTGCCAGCAGTGAAGACGGCCAGGGGGGCTACACCTTC	.	.	TRBJ1-2	TRBV6-1
CAISEDYYGYTF	TGTGCCATCAGTGAGGACTACTATGGCTACACCTTC	.	.	TRBJ1-2	TRBV10-3
CASSGLTESYEQYF	TGTGCCAGCAGCGGTCTTACAGAGTCCTACGAGCAGTACTTC	.	.	TRBJ2-7	TRBV5-8
CASSLAGETQYF	TGTGCCAGCAGTCTAGCGGGAGAGACCCAGTACTTC	TRBD2	few	TRBJ2-5	TRBV28
CSVGGQGRNYEQYF	TGCAGCGTAGGTGGACAGGGAAGGAACTACGAGCAGTACTTC	TRBD1	.	TRBJ2-7	TRBV29-1
CASSLGTTSSNQPQHF	TGTGCCAGCAGCTTAGGGACAACCTCTAGCAATCAGCCCCAGCATTTT	.	.	TRBJ1-5	TRBV7-8
CASSIQAGASNQPQHF	TGTGCCAGTAGTATCCAGGCAGGGGCTAGCAATCAGCCCCAGCATTTT	.	.	TRBJ1-5	TRBV19
CSGASGSPGEQYF	TGCAGCGGCGCTAGCGGGAGTCCGGGAGAGCAGTACTTC	TRBD2	.	TRBJ2-5	TRBV29-1
CASSNTDEAFF	TGTGCCAGCAGCAATACAGATGAAGCTTTCTTT	.	few	TRBJ1-1	TRBV7-9
CASSLVAEAYNEQFF	TGCGCCAGCAGCTTGGTGGCGGAAGCCTACAATGAGCAGTTCTTC	.	.	TRBJ2-1	TRBV5-1
CASSFSSGRAIETQYF	TGCGCCAGCAGCTTTAGTAGCGGGAGGGCAATAGAGACCCAGTACTTC	TRBD2	.	TRBJ2-5	TRBV5-1
CASSGSGRNSYNEQFF	TGCGCCAGCAGTGGTAGCGGGAGAAACTCCTACAATGAGCAGTTCTTC	TRBD2	.	TRBJ2-1	TRBV10-1
CASRTRGVGDTGELFF	TGTGCCAGCCGGACTCGGGGGGTTGGGGACACCGGGGAGCTGTTTTTT	TRBD2	.	TRBJ2-2	TRBV25-1
CASSFGRGYEQYF	TGTGCCAGCAGTTTCGGCAGGGGCTACGAGCAGTACTTC	.	.	TRBJ2-7	TRBV27
CASSLPARLAGRRSYEQYF	TGTGCCAGCAGCCTTCCGGCCCGACTAGCGGGACGACGCTCCTACGAGCAGTACTTC	TRBD2	few	TRBJ2-7	TRBV5-8
CASTSKGQRLAGDTDTQYF	TGTGCCAGCACCAGCAAGGGACAGCGACTAGCGGGGGACACAGATACGCAGTATTTT	TRBD2	.	TRBJ2-3	TRBV9
CASSAGGISTDTQYF	TGTGCCAGCAGTGCGGGCGGGATTAGCACAGATACGCAGTATTTT	.	.	TRBJ2-3	TRBV6-1
CASSEQVFGNTIYF	TGTGCCAGCAGCGAACAGGTGTTTGGAAACACCATATATTTT	.	few	TRBJ1-3	TRBV6-1
CAMGLAGPDTQYF	TGTGCCATGGGGCTAGCGGGTCCAGATACGCAGTATTTT	TRBD2	once	TRBJ2-3	TRBV10-3
CASRSGGTGGEKLFF	TGTGCCAGCAGAAGCGGAGGGACAGGGGGGGAAAAACTGTTTTTT	TRBD1	.	TRBJ1-4	TRBV6-5
CASSGGNTIYF	TGTGCCAGCTCCGGTGGAAACACCATATATTTT	.	.	TRBJ1-3	TRBV6-6
CSAVPTGHTF	TGCAGTGCTGTTCCGACAGGACACACCTTC	.	.	TRBJ1-2	TRBV20-1
CASSMGQGNQPQHF	TGTGCCAGCAGCATGGGACAGGGGAATCAGCCCCAGCATTTT	TRBD1	.	TRBJ1-5	TRBV7-2
CASSVTGTPNNEKLFF	TGTGCCAGCAGTGTAACCGGGACACCGAATAATGAAAAACTGTTTTTT	.	.	TRBJ1-4	TRBV6-1
CSVYPGTGYNEQFF	TGCAGCGTTTACCCCGGGACAGGCTACAATGAGCAGTTCTTC	TRBD1	.	TRBJ2-1	TRBV29-1
CASSVLGANVLTF	TGTGCCAGCAGCGTCTTGGGGGCCAACGTCCTGACTTTC	.	few	TRBJ2-6	TRBV9
CASSYDRVPTGELFF	TGTGCCAGCAGTTACGACAGGGTACCCACCGGGGAGCTGTTTTTT	TRBD1	.	TRBJ2-2	TRBV6-6
CASSLGRLEEETQYF	TGTGCCAGCAGCTTAGGGCGGTTGGAGGAAGAGACCCAGTACTTC	.	.	TRBJ2-5	TRBV7-8
CSVRLILGNTEAFF	TGCAGCGTTCGACTCATATTGGGGAACACTGAAGCTTTCTTT	.	.	TRBJ1-1	TRBV29-1
CASSFPSLTAEAFF	TGTGCCAGCAGCTTCCCGAGCTTAACTGCCGAAGCTTTCTTT	.	.	TRBJ1-1	TRBV11-2
CASSSRGLSEKLFF	TGTGCCAGTAGTTCCAGGGGGCTGTCTGAAAAACTGTTTTTT	TRBD1	.	TRBJ1-4	TRBV19
CASSEIGGKTQYF	TGCGCCAGCAGTGAGATTGGGGGGAAGACCCAGTACTTC	.	.	TRBJ2-5	TRBV10-2
CASSGLTGGEKLFF	TGTGCCAGCAGCGGCTTGACAGGGGGCGAAAAACTGTTTTTT	TRBD1	.	TRBJ1-4	TRBV9
CASSPFSGFGGELFF	TGTGCCAGCAGCCCGTTTTCGGGGTTCGGCGGGGAGCTGTTTTTT	.	.	TRBJ2-2	TRBV7-2
CASSPRGTGEKLFF	TGTGCCAGCAGTCCACGGGGGACGGGTGAAAAACTGTTTTTT	.	.	TRBJ1-4	TRBV6-5
CATSIRTSGIGQETQYF	TGTGCCACCAGCATTAGGACTAGCGGGATCGGGCAAGAGACCCAGTACTTC	TRBD2	.	TRBJ2-5	TRBV15